Sequencing of this T cell receptor (beta chain) was carried out in a study of control samples from healthy donors and cancer patients. Measured with immunoSEQ multiplex PCR; TCRdb has only the in-frame clones, and not every one. The sample comprises some 79,000 clones, about 90% of which are singletons, and about 4% rests with the top ten. CDR3 length: 11 amino acids. Deletions cut 3 bases from V and 7 bases from J, with 6 bases between. What was sequenced was blood. The chain uses TRBV12-3 or TRBV12-4 and TRBJ1-1, with D tentatively TRBD1 (5 bases). This sequence originates from a woman in her forties or fifties in good health. The CDR3 here is CASSFRDEAFF. The CDR3 DNA sequence: TGTGCCAGCAGTTTCAGGGATGAAGCTTTCTTT.